Following are 29 T cell receptor beta chains from one sample sequenced in a study of blood T cells in healthy people across ages (dated by TCRdb to about 2015). To prepare the library, 5' RACE was applied. The instrument given in TCRdb is Illumina HiSeq 2500. A second about 7 to 11 cycle PCR used a sample-barcoded 5' primer and a J-beta primer mix. The public reads were run again by TCRdb, first through fastp at Q25 and then through MiXCR, and only productive beta chains were kept. Every entry covers one CDR3 protein and lists the most common genes and DNA from its rows. Here the sample has just under 550,000 distinct CDR3 sequences; about 25% occur a single time. The ten largest clones represent roughly 9% of the sample. These same records also appear under a second study, on T cells of mothers and their children.

Sequencing input: blood. These receptors all come from a boy younger than 18 in good health.

This clonotype has more than one count but fewer than ten. The J gene is TRBJ2-7, the V gene TRBV7-9, with D perhaps TRBD1 (5 bases). Trimming cost V 2 bases and J 5 bases, with 10 bases left between them. The CDR3 totals 13 residues. Germline V lookup: CDR1 SEHNR, CDR2 FQNEAQ (reference sequence). CDR3 residues: CASSLQGGDEQYF. CDR3 bases: TGTGCCAGCAGCTTACAGGGTGGCGACGAGCAGTACTTC.

The chain joins TRBV7-9 to TRBJ1-5, with 9 bases identical to TRBD1. CDR1 and CDR2 from the germline V gene are SEHNR and FQNEAQ (reference sequence). The CDR3 is 18 residues long. Unmatched junction bases numbered 16, after V lost 5 bases and J lost 5 bases. CDR3 protein: CASSVDRGRPGIDQPQHF. CDR3 DNA sequence: TGTGCCAGCAGCGTAGACAGGGGGAGGCCCGGGATCGATCAGCCCCAGCATTTT.

V gene TRBV7-2 combines with J gene TRBJ2-1; D is unresolved. Trimming removed 6 bases at V and 9 bases at J, with 12 bases between. The CDR3 sequence is 12 residues long. Germline CDR1 reads SGHTA; CDR2 reads FQGNSA. DNA of the CDR3: TGTGCCAGCAGGCCAGACTCTGCTGAGCAGTTCTTC. Its translation: CASRPDSAEQFF.

This clonotype came up a few times. V and J are TRBV6-1 and TRBJ1-5, with a possible D match to TRBD1 (6 bases). V dropped 2 bases and J dropped 7 bases, with 15 bases sitting between them. In germline, CDR1 is MNHNS, CDR2 SASEGT. There are 15 residues in the CDR3. CDR3 region: CASSESWGREQPQHF. The CDR3 DNA follows: TGTGCCAGCAGTGAAAGTTGGGGGCGGGAGCAGCCCCAGCATTTT.

This clonotype was recorded a few times. This chain's CDR3 is CASSSYGQGGGYTF. CDR3 sequence (DNA): TGTGCCAGCAGTTCTTACGGACAGGGGGGCGGCTACACCTTC. The V call is TRBV6-5, the J call TRBJ1-2; 10 bases line up with TRBD1. The CDR3 runs 14 residues. J gave up 8 bases and V 4 bases, and 7 bases lay outside the gene matches. CDR1 is MNHEY, CDR2 SVGAGI, per germline.

This clonotype was recorded at least ten times. The rearrangement uses TRBV7-8 and TRBJ2-5, with 7 bases lining up with TRBD1. Per the germline V gene, CDR1 is SGHVS and CDR2 is FQNEAQ. V lost 3 bases and J lost 3; bases outside the gene matches: 7. This CDR3 region has 15 residues. CDR3 in DNA: TGTGCCAGCAGCTTCTTTTCAGGGGGTGAAGAGACCCAGTACTTC. Its protein product is CASSFFSGGEETQYF.

This clonotype was observed a few times. The V gene is TRBV27, the J gene TRBJ2-1, with TRBD2 matching 8 bases. The germline gives CDR1 MNHEY, CDR2 SMNVEV (reference sequence). Trimming took 3 bases from V and 8 from J; bases not matched to a gene: 12. This CDR3 has 16 amino acids. The CDR3 DNA follows: TGTGCCAGCAGTTTCACAAGCGGGAGCCCTTTAGATGAGCAGTTCTTC. This codes for CASSFTSGSPLDEQFF.

The rearrangement links TRBV6-5 to TRBJ2-2; the match to TRBD2 covers 8 bases. Germline CDR1 and CDR2: MNHEY and SVGAGI. The CDR3 runs to 15 residues. Unmatched junction bases numbered 3, after V lost 3 bases and J lost 3 bases. CDR3 region: CASSYDGRDTGELFF. CDR3 nucleotides: TGTGCCAGCAGTTATGACGGGAGGGACACCGGGGAGCTGTTTTTT.

V gene TRBV7-2 combines with J gene TRBJ1-6; D is possibly TRBD1 (5 bases). The germline gives CDR1 SGHTA, CDR2 FQGNSA. V gave up 2 bases and J gave up 9 bases, with 14 bases separating them. This CDR3 comprises 15 residues. The CDR3 spells CASSLIGQGGSPLHF. The CDR3 nucleotides read TGTGCCAGCAGCTTAATCGGGCAGGGAGGTTCACCCCTCCACTTT.

The gene calls are TRBV28 and TRBJ2-7; D might be TRBD2 (6 bases). V was pared by 2 bases and J by 2 bases, with 16 bases between. In germline, CDR1 is MDHEN, CDR2 SYDVKM. The CDR3 spans 16 residues. As DNA, the CDR3 is TGTGCCAGCAGTTTACGGTGGGACTTCATAACCTACGAGCAGTACTTC. Its translation is CASSLRWDFITYEQYF.

This clonotype occurred a few times. This could be a read error, since a much larger clone is one nucleotide away. The gene calls are TRBV29-1 and TRBJ2-3; perhaps TRBD1 as D (6 bases). This CDR3 region has 11 residues. The germline CDR1 and CDR2 sequences are SQVTM and ANQGSEA. The CDR3 nucleotides read TGCAGCGTGGACAGCACAGATACGCAGTGTTTT. This gives the protein CSVDSTDTQCF.

There are a few counts of this clonotype. The chain links TRBV7-3 to TRBJ2-5, with TRBD1 matching 10 bases. Gene TRBJ2-1 matches the end of the DNA better, so the J call may be wrong. Germline loops: CDR1 SGHTA, CDR2 FQGTGA. The CDR3 runs to 15 residues. The CDR3 DNA reads TGTGCCAGCAGCTCCGGACAGGGGGCCTACAATGAGCAGTTCTTC. Translating gives CASSSGQGAYNEQFF.

This chain links TRBV4-3 with TRBJ2-1; D not resolved. This CDR3 contains 14 residues. Germline values: CDR1 LGHNA, CDR2 YSLEER. Deletions cut 2 bases from V and 8 bases from J, with 13 bases between. The CDR3 bases are TGCGCCAGCAGCCAACGTAGCTATAAGGATGAGCAGTTCTTC. The encoded protein is CASSQRSYKDEQFF.

Concerning this clonotype itself: One base away lies a much larger clone, so this may be a sequencing read error. This rearrangement joins TRBV12-3 or TRBV12-4 to TRBJ2-5, with 10 bases fitting TRBD1. With V trimmed by 6 bases and J by 4 bases, 5 bases remained unmatched. This CDR3 has 14 amino acids. This chain's CDR3 is CASSWDRGGETQYF. The CDR3, as DNA: TGTGCCAGCAGCTGGGACAGGGGAGGAGAGACCCAGTACTTC.

This clonotype has only a few counts. The chain uses TRBV2 and TRBJ2-5; tentative D call: TRBD2 (6 bases). TRBJ2-1 explains the end of the DNA better; the J call may be wrong. There are 11 residues in the CDR3. Looked up from germline, CDR1 is SNHLY and CDR2 is FYNNEI. The CDR3 reads CASHGRNEQFF. In DNA form, the CDR3 reads TGTGCCAGCCATGGGAGGAATGAGCAGTTCTTC.

About this clonotype itself: Mismatch with germline at one junction end may stem from a read error. This chain joins TRBV29-1 and TRBJ2-5; the match to TRBD2 covers 8 bases. Germline V gene data show CDR1 as SQVTM and CDR2 as ANQGSEA. The CDR3 has 17 amino acids. CDR3 DNA: TGCAGCGTTGGGCCCCTCGCTAGCGGGCCGACGCCAGAGAGGTGGTTCTTC. Its protein product is CSVGPLASGPTPERWFF.

This chain joins TRBV27 and TRBJ1-2; possible D gene TRBD1, 6 bases. Germline CDR1 MNHEY, CDR2 SMNVEV (reference sequence). This CDR3 comprises 12 residues. The V and J ends lost 10 bases and 7 bases respectively, with 16 bases between them. The CDR3 region has the DNA TGTGCCAACCTGGGGGGCCCGGGTGGCTACACCTTC. It encodes CANLGGPGGYTF.

This clonotype has just a few counts. The gene calls are TRBV19 and TRBJ2-4, with TRBD2 matching 8 bases. Looked up from germline, CDR1 is LNHDA and CDR2 is SQIVND (reference sequence). The V and J ends lost 5 bases and 0 bases, in that order; junction bases with no gene match: 6. This CDR3 is 16 amino acids long. The CDR3 DNA is TGTGCCAGTAGTGTCTCTAGCGGGCTAGCCAAAAACATTCAGTACTTC. Translated, it gives CASSVSSGLAKNIQYF.

This clonotype was seen only a few times. The V call is TRBV7-6, the J call TRBJ2-7; 8 positions match TRBD1. Per the germline V gene, CDR1 is SGHVS and CDR2 is FNYEAQ. Trimming took 5 bases from V and 2 from J; bases not matched to a gene: 8. The CDR3 sequence is 15 residues long. CDR3 sequence: CASSLAGGRPYEQYF. CDR3 sequence (DNA): TGTGCCAGCAGCCTCGCAGGGGGCAGACCCTACGAGCAGTACTTC.

The V gene is TRBV11-2, the J gene TRBJ2-6; D remains ambiguous. Trimming took off 1 base at V and 1 base at J, with 5 bases between the two ends. CDR1 is SGHAT, CDR2 FQNNGV, per germline. This CDR3 is built from 15 residues. Here the CDR3 DNA reads TGTGCCAGCAGCTTAGTCCGATCTGGGGCCAACGTCCTGACTTTC. Its translation is CASSLVRSGANVLTF.

This chain links TRBV28 with TRBJ2-2, with TRBD1 matching 9 bases. V lost 6 bases, J lost 2 bases, and 7 bases stayed unmatched. This CDR3 contains 16 residues. Per germline, CDR1 MDHEN and CDR2 SYDVKM. CDR3: CASRLNRGPNTGELFF. The CDR3 nucleotides read TGTGCCAGCAGATTAAACAGGGGGCCCAACACCGGGGAGCTGTTTTTT. Together with reference TRBV28 and TRBJ2-2, the CDR3 gives the full variable domain: DVKVTQSSRYLVKRTGEKVFLECVQDMDHENMFWYRQDPGLGLRLIYFSYDVKMKEKGDIPEGYSVSREKKERFSLILESASTNQTSMYLCASRLNRGPNTGELFFGEGSRLTVL.

The rearrangement joins TRBV15 to TRBJ2-3, with 9 bases aligning to TRBD1. Trimming at V came to 0 bases and at J to 1 base, leaving 2 bases not matched to a gene. The germline gives CDR1 LNHNV, CDR2 YYDKDF (reference sequence). The CDR3 totals 16 residues. The CDR3 protein is CATSRETGGRTDTQYF. CDR3 nucleotides: TGTGCCACCAGCAGAGAGACAGGGGGACGCACAGATACGCAGTATTTT.

V is TRBV3-1 and J is TRBJ1-2; D might be TRBD1 (5 bases). Germline V gives CDR1 LGHDT, CDR2 YNNKEL (reference sequence). Trimming removed 0 bases at V and 6 bases at J, with 8 bases between. The CDR3 extends over 13 amino acids. The CDR3 sequence is CASSQDLGHGYTF. In nucleotides, the CDR3 is TGTGCCAGCAGCCAAGATTTGGGGCATGGCTACACCTTC.

This clonotype has a handful of counts. The gene calls are TRBV5-1 and TRBJ2-5, with TRBD2 matching over 7 bases. The better agreement between TRBJ2-1 and the DNA end casts doubt on the J call. The CDR3 extends over 14 amino acids. Germline values: CDR1 SGHRS, CDR2 YFSETQ. The CDR3 DNA reads as TGCGCCAGCAGCTTTCCAGCGGGGTACAATGAGCAGTTCTTC. This encodes CASSFPAGYNEQFF.

The chain has TRBV7-2 and TRBJ2-5; TRBD2 matches at 11 bases. The DNA end is more similar to TRBJ2-1, so the J call may be wrong. The CDR3 has 15 residues. Germline V gene lookup returns CDR1 SGHTA and CDR2 FQGNSA. CDR3 bases: TGTGCCAGCAGGCGGGGACTAGCGGAAGAGTATGAGCAGTTCTTC. This codes for CASRRGLAEEYEQFF.

Many counts were recorded for this clonotype. The gene calls are TRBV6-5 and TRBJ1-5; TRBD1 agrees at 9 bases. Germline CDR1 MNHEY, CDR2 SVGAGI. The CDR3 has 14 amino acids. The V gene end was trimmed by 5 bases and the J gene end by 2 bases; junction bases not matched to a gene: 1. The CDR3 DNA sequence: TGTGCCAGCAGTCGGACAGGGGGCAATCAGCCCCAGCATTTT. This codes for CASSRTGGNQPQHF.

This clonotype came up a few times. The chain couples TRBV11-2 to TRBJ1-1, with no clear D. This CDR3 is built from 11 residues. CDR1 SGHAT and CDR2 FQNNGV come from the germline V gene. Trimming stripped 7 bases from V and 7 bases from J, with 10 bases between. CDR3 amino acids: CASKGFGEAFF. The CDR3, as DNA: TGTGCCAGCAAAGGATTCGGTGAAGCTTTCTTT.

The chain joins TRBV20-1 to TRBJ2-3, with D maybe TRBD1 (6 bases). There are 13 residues in the CDR3. V dropped 3 bases and J dropped 3 bases, with 10 bases sitting between them. Germline V gene lookup returns CDR1 DFQATT and CDR2 SNEGSKA (reference sequence). The CDR3 reads CSASLDSTDTQYF. The CDR3 bases are TGCAGTGCTAGCCTGGACAGTACAGATACGCAGTATTTT.

The rearrangement links TRBV28 to TRBJ2-1, with 9 bases aligning to TRBD1. The J call may be incorrect, as the DNA end agrees better with TRBJ2-7. CDR1 and CDR2 (germline): MDHEN, SYDVKM. The CDR3 has 15 residues. The CDR3 coding sequence is TGTGCCAGCAGTAACAGGGGGCCCTCATCCTACGAGCAGTACTTC. Its protein is CASSNRGPSSYEQYF.